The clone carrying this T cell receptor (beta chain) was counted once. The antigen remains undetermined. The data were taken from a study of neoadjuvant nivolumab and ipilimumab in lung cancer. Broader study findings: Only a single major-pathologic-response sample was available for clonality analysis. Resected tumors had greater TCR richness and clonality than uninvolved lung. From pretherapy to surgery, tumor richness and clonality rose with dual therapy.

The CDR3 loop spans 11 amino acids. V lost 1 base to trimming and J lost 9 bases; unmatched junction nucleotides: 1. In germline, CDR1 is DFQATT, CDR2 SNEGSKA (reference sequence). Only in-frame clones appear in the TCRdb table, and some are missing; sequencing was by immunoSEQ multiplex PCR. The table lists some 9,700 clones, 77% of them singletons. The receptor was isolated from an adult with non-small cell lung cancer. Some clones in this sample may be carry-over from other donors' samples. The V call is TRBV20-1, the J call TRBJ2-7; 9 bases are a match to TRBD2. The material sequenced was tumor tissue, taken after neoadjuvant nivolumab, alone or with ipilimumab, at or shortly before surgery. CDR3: CSARGSGRQYF. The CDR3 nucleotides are TGCAGTGCTAGAGGTAGCGGGAGGCAGTACTTC.